The clone carrying this TCR beta chain is labeled large. TCRdb re-called the PCR reads with MiXCR, one entry per CDR3 protein. The repertoire consists of tens of thousands of distinct CDR3 sequences, with under 65% occurring once and the leading ten covering 20% to 25%. CDR1 and CDR2 (germline): SGHVS, FNYEAQ. The CDR3 sequence is 15 residues long. V shed 5 bases and J 12 bases; nucleotides not matched to a gene: 15. The patients had localized lung adenocarcinoma, a non-small cell subtype. The record originates from a study of CD4 and CD8 cells across lung adenocarcinoma regions. The sequence derives from a male donor with lung adenocarcinoma. The CD4 and CD8 labels of this study may be unreliable. The specimen was CD4+ T cells from the center of a lung tumor. The chain combines TRBV7-6 with TRBJ2-1, with TRBD2 matching 8 bases. CDR3 coding DNA: TGTGCCAGCAGCCCAACCTTAGTAGCGGGACTCTCGCAGTTCTTC. It encodes CASSPTLVAGLSQFF.